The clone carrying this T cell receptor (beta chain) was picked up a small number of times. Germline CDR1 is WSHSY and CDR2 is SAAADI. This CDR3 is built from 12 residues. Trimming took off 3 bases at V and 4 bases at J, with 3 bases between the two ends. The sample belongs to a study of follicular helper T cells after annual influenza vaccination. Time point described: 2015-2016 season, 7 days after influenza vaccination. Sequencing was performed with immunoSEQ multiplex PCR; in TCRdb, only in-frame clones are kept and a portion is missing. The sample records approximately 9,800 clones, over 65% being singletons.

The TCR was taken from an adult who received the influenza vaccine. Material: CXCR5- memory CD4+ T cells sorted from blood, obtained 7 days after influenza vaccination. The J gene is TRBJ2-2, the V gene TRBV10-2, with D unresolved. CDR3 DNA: TGCGCCAGCAGTGAAGTCACCGGGGAGCTGTTTTTT. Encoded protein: CASSEVTGELFF.